This is a list of T cell receptor beta chains from one sample in a study of blood T cell repertoires in COVID-19. Assay used: immunoSEQ multiplex PCR; TCRdb lists only in-frame clones, some missing. The sample consists of about 440,000 clones, about 91% of them appearing once. Sequencing was done on a sample of peripheral blood. The receptor source for this set is a woman aged 45 to 65 with COVID-19, enrolled during active disease. The CDR3 runs from the conserved cysteine through the conserved F or W. Fields, in order: J gene, clone size, D gene, V gene, CDR3 protein, CDR3 DNA. The D gene is left open where the match is weak. The listing skips clone size in some rows; elsewhere it reads once, few, many or a size class.

J gene: TRBJ2-3; clone size: once; D gene: -; V gene: TRBV5-1; CDR3 protein: CASRQQGSDTQYF; CDR3 DNA: TGCGCCAGCAGACAACAGGGCTCAGATACGCAGTATTTT
J gene: TRBJ1-4; clone size: -; D gene: -; V gene: TRBV11-2; CDR3 protein: CASSLVREAVPSNEKLFF; CDR3 DNA: TGTGCCAGCAGCTTAGTCCGAGAGGCCGTCCCTTCTAATGAAAAACTGTTTTTT
J gene: TRBJ1-1; clone size: -; D gene: -; V gene: TRBV2; CDR3 protein: CASSELGGFTEAFF; CDR3 DNA: TGTGCCAGCAGTGAACTTGGCGGATTCACTGAAGCTTTCTTT
J gene: TRBJ1-4; clone size: once; D gene: -; V gene: TRBV5-1; CDR3 protein: CASSLDVQEKLFF; CDR3 DNA: TGCGCCAGCAGCTTGGACGTCCAGGAAAAACTGTTTTTT
J gene: TRBJ1-1; clone size: once; D gene: -; V gene: TRBV9; CDR3 protein: CASSVDISAYTEAFF; CDR3 DNA: TGTGCCAGCAGCGTAGACATCAGTGCTTACACTGAAGCTTTCTTT
J gene: TRBJ2-1; clone size: -; D gene: TRBD2; V gene: TRBV2; CDR3 protein: CASSEMGGGSEQFF; CDR3 DNA: TGTGCCAGCAGTGAAATGGGGGGGGGTAGTGAGCAGTTCTTC
J gene: TRBJ1-4; clone size: -; D gene: TRBD1; V gene: TRBV6-5; CDR3 protein: CASSPGTGVREKLFF; CDR3 DNA: TGTGCCAGCAGCCCCGGGACAGGGGTCAGGGAAAAACTGTTTTTT
J gene: TRBJ1-2; clone size: -; D gene: TRBD1; V gene: TRBV4-1; CDR3 protein: CASSHGTGIYGYTF; CDR3 DNA: TGCGCCAGCAGCCACGGGACAGGCATCTATGGCTACACCTTC
J gene: TRBJ1-4; clone size: -; D gene: -; V gene: TRBV6-5; CDR3 protein: CASSLSRVQEKLFF; CDR3 DNA: TGTGCCAGCAGTTTGAGCAGGGTACAGGAAAAACTGTTTTTT
J gene: TRBJ1-2; clone size: -; D gene: TRBD1; V gene: TRBV12-3/TRBV12-4; CDR3 protein: CASSVRQGIGYTF; CDR3 DNA: TGTGCCAGCAGTGTACGACAGGGGATTGGCTACACCTTC
J gene: TRBJ2-7; clone size: -; D gene: TRBD1; V gene: TRBV5-1; CDR3 protein: CASSLGQGAIYEQYF; CDR3 DNA: TGCGCCAGCAGCTTAGGACAGGGGGCTATCTACGAGCAGTACTTC
J gene: TRBJ1-6; clone size: -; D gene: TRBD1; V gene: TRBV6-5; CDR3 protein: CASRRTGGGPLHF; CDR3 DNA: TGTGCCAGCAGGCGGACAGGGGGCGGACCCCTCCACTTT
J gene: TRBJ2-3; clone size: once; D gene: -; V gene: TRBV5-4; CDR3 protein: CASSLPGGLRMTDTQYF; CDR3 DNA: TGTGCCAGCAGCCTCCCCGGGGGGCTAAGGATGACGGATACGCAGTATTTT
J gene: TRBJ1-2; clone size: -; D gene: -; V gene: TRBV5-1; CDR3 protein: CASSLGGRIGMGGYTF; CDR3 DNA: TGCGCCAGCAGCTTGGGGGGGCGCATCGGGATGGGTGGCTACACCTTC
J gene: TRBJ1-3; clone size: -; D gene: -; V gene: TRBV10-3; CDR3 protein: CAISELSIGNTIYF; CDR3 DNA: TGTGCCATCAGTGAGTTGTCCATTGGAAACACCATATATTTT
J gene: TRBJ2-1; clone size: -; D gene: TRBD2; V gene: TRBV30; CDR3 protein: CALQRGPMSQFF; CDR3 DNA: TGTGCCTTGCAGCGGGGGCCAATGTCGCAGTTCTTC
J gene: TRBJ2-5; clone size: -; D gene: TRBD2; V gene: TRBV3-1/TRBV3-2; CDR3 protein: CASSHTSGGARETQYF; CDR3 DNA: TGTGCCAGCAGTCATACTAGCGGGGGGGCCAGGGAGACCCAGTACTTC
J gene: TRBJ1-2; clone size: -; D gene: -; V gene: TRBV30; CDR3 protein: CAWSAGSYGYTF; CDR3 DNA: TGTGCCTGGAGCGCAGGCAGCTATGGCTACACCTTC
J gene: TRBJ2-3; clone size: -; D gene: -; V gene: TRBV7-2; CDR3 protein: CASSPQALGPDTQYF; CDR3 DNA: TGTGCCAGCAGCCCGCAAGCCCTTGGGCCAGATACGCAGTATTTT
J gene: TRBJ2-7; clone size: -; D gene: -; V gene: TRBV27; CDR3 protein: CASSPTGYEQYF; CDR3 DNA: TGTGCCAGCAGTCCAACGGGTTACGAGCAGTACTTC
J gene: TRBJ2-5; clone size: -; D gene: TRBD2; V gene: TRBV2; CDR3 protein: CASRAPSGGGQETQYF; CDR3 DNA: TGTGCCAGCAGGGCCCCTAGCGGGGGGGGACAAGAGACCCAGTACTTC
J gene: TRBJ2-7; clone size: once; D gene: -; V gene: TRBV19; CDR3 protein: CASRGGSNYEQYF; CDR3 DNA: TGTGCCAGTAGGGGCGGGTCAAACTACGAGCAGTACTTC
J gene: TRBJ1-1; clone size: -; D gene: -; V gene: TRBV9; CDR3 protein: CASSVGGGSLEAFF; CDR3 DNA: TGTGCCAGCAGCGTAGGTGGTGGGAGCCTTGAAGCTTTCTTT
J gene: TRBJ1-6; clone size: -; D gene: -; V gene: TRBV27; CDR3 protein: CASSGTGPRSPLHF; CDR3 DNA: TGTGCCAGCAGTGGTACAGGGCCCAGATCACCCCTCCACTTT
J gene: TRBJ1-1; clone size: -; D gene: -; V gene: TRBV2; CDR3 protein: CASTPRTGGNTEAFF; CDR3 DNA: TGTGCCAGCACCCCACGGACGGGGGGGAACACTGAAGCTTTCTTT
J gene: TRBJ2-3; clone size: -; D gene: TRBD2; V gene: TRBV5-8; CDR3 protein: CASSPRRGLAEVDTQYF; CDR3 DNA: TGTGCCAGCAGCCCGCGACGGGGACTAGCGGAGGTAGATACGCAGTATTTT
J gene: TRBJ1-2; clone size: -; D gene: -; V gene: TRBV18; CDR3 protein: CASSRGTEYGYTF; CDR3 DNA: TGTGCCAGCTCACGCGGGACTGAGTATGGCTACACCTTC
J gene: TRBJ2-3; clone size: -; D gene: -; V gene: TRBV4-2; CDR3 protein: CASSGGGSRTDTQYF; CDR3 DNA: TGTGCCAGCAGCGGGGGGGGCTCCCGCACAGATACGCAGTATTTT
J gene: TRBJ1-6; clone size: -; D gene: -; V gene: TRBV25-1; CDR3 protein: CASSEGGWTARLPLHF; CDR3 DNA: TGTGCCAGCAGTGAAGGTGGTTGGACAGCACGGCTACCCCTCCACTTT
J gene: TRBJ1-6; clone size: -; D gene: -; V gene: TRBV5-1; CDR3 protein: CASSLQLRASSYNSPLHF; CDR3 DNA: TGCGCCAGCAGCTTGCAATTGCGGGCCAGCTCCTATAATTCACCCCTCCACTTT
J gene: TRBJ1-2; clone size: few; D gene: -; V gene: TRBV28; CDR3 protein: CASIRASRGYGYTF; CDR3 DNA: TGTGCCAGCATCAGGGCCTCAAGGGGCTATGGCTACACCTTC
J gene: TRBJ1-5; clone size: -; D gene: -; V gene: TRBV19; CDR3 protein: CASSLQEYSNQPQHF; CDR3 DNA: TGTGCCAGTAGTCTACAGGAGTATAGCAATCAGCCCCAGCATTTT
J gene: TRBJ1-2; clone size: -; D gene: -; V gene: TRBV2; CDR3 protein: CASIGLDKGYGYTF; CDR3 DNA: TGTGCCAGCATAGGGCTGGACAAGGGCTATGGCTACACCTTC
J gene: TRBJ2-7; clone size: -; D gene: -; V gene: TRBV21-1; CDR3 protein: CASSKDGGFSYEQYF; CDR3 DNA: TGTGCCAGCAGCAAAGATGGCGGTTTTTCCTACGAGCAGTACTTC
J gene: TRBJ2-3; clone size: -; D gene: -; V gene: TRBV30; CDR3 protein: CAWSVQTDTQYF; CDR3 DNA: TGTGCCTGGAGTGTACAAACAGATACGCAGTATTTT
J gene: TRBJ2-7; clone size: -; D gene: TRBD1; V gene: TRBV2; CDR3 protein: CASRAGTGSYEQYF; CDR3 DNA: TGTGCCAGCAGAGCCGGGACAGGGAGCTACGAGCAGTACTTC
J gene: TRBJ2-1; clone size: -; D gene: -; V gene: TRBV5-1; CDR3 protein: CASSLGQGNEQFF; CDR3 DNA: TGCGCCAGCAGCTTGGGGCAGGGTAATGAGCAGTTCTTC
J gene: TRBJ2-1; clone size: -; D gene: -; V gene: TRBV4-1; CDR3 protein: CASSLRDEQFF; CDR3 DNA: TGCGCCAGCAGCCTTCGGGATGAGCAGTTCTTC
J gene: TRBJ1-5; clone size: -; D gene: -; V gene: TRBV27; CDR3 protein: CARPEGAGSSDQPQHF; CDR3 DNA: TGTGCCAGACCGGAAGGGGCGGGGAGTAGTGATCAGCCCCAGCATTTT